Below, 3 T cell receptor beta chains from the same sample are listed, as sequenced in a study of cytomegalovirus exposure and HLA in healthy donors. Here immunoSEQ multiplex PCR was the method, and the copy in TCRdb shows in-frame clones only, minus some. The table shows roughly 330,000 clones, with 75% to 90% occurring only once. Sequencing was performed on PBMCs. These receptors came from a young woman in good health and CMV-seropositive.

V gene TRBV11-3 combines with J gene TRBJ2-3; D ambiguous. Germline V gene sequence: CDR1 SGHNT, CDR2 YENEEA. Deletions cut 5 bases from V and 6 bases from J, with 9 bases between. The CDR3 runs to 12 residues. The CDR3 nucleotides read TGTGCCAGCAGCCTCCACCCGGATACGCAGTATTTT. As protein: CASSLHPDTQYF.

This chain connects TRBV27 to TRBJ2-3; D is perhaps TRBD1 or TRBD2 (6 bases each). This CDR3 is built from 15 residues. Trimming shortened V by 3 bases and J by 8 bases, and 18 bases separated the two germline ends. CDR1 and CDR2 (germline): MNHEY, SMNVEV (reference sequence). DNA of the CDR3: TGTGCCAGCAGTTTCGGGGGTTGGGGGGCCGGTACGCAGTATTTT. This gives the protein CASSFGGWGAGTQYF.

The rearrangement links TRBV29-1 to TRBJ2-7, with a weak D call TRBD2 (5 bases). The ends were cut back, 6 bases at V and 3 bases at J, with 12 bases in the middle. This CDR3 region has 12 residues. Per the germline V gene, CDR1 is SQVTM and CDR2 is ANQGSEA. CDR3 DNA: TGCAGCGTGGGAGACGGATACTACGAGCAGTACTTC. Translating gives CSVGDGYYEQYF.